This TCR beta chain is drawn from a study of blood T cell repertoires in COVID-19. About the research overall: Spain, Italy and the United States supplied samples that represented acute and convalescent COVID-19.

CDR1 is SQVTM, CDR2 ANQGSEA, per germline. Trimming removed 8 bases at V and 7 bases at J, with 20 bases between. CDR3 length: 13 amino acids. Source study methods: By means of reference gene primer amplification, nucleated cell counts were estimated. The repertoire was sequenced with immunoSEQ multiplex PCR; TCRdb's copy has only in-frame clones and lacks some. D and trimming come from the DNA, and the V and J calls and clone size come from that table. The table has roughly 150,000 clones, roughly nine tenths seen once. The sequenced sample consisted of peripheral blood. V gene TRBV29-1 combines with J gene TRBJ1-1; D is possibly TRBD1 (5 bases). The TCR comes from a woman aged 40 to 50 with acute or convalescent COVID-19. This CDR3 reads CSPTGLLMGEAFF. CDR3 nucleotide sequence: TGCAGCCCAACGGGACTTCTGATGGGTGAAGCTTTCTTT.